Listed here are 21 T cell receptor beta chains from one sample, sequenced in a study of OX40 agonist ivuxolimab in advanced cancers. Only in-frame clones appear in the TCRdb table, and some are missing; sequencing was by immunoSEQ multiplex PCR. Of 15,000 to 20,000 clones in the sample, roughly 91% are singletons; the top ten hold 49%. The sample in question was CD4+ or CD8+ T cells sorted from blood, obtained in a trial of the OX40 agonist ivuxolimab. These receptors were taken from an adult with an advanced solid tumor such as melanoma, head and neck, liver or kidney cancer.

The J gene is TRBJ2-4, the V gene TRBV6-6, with D unclear. Per germline, CDR1 MNHNY and CDR2 SVGAGI (reference sequence). Between the trimmed V and J ends, which lost 5 bases and 9 bases, there was a span of 8 bases. CDR3 length equals 11 residues. The CDR3 DNA is TGTGCCAGCAGTAACAACAGCATTCAGTACTTC. Residues: CASSNNSIQYF.

The rearrangement links TRBV30 to TRBJ2-1; D gene ambiguous. This CDR3 has 13 amino acids. Germline lookup yields CDR1 GTSNPN and CDR2 SVGIG (reference sequence). The ends were cut back, 5 bases at V and 8 bases at J, with 16 bases in the middle. In nucleotides, the CDR3 is TGTGCCTGGGCCGGGCTCGGGTTTCATGAGCAGTTCTTC. Translating gives CAWAGLGFHEQFF.

V gene TRBV18 combines with J gene TRBJ2-3, with 9 nucleotides matching TRBD2. Per germline, CDR1 KGHSH and CDR2 LQKENI. There are 16 residues in the CDR3. V trimming: 2 bases; J trimming: 6 bases; junction bases outside the gene matches: 9. CDR3 bases: TGTGCCAGCTCACCAGGATATAGCGGGAGCGGTGATACGCAGTATTTT. Its protein is CASSPGYSGSGDTQYF. Drawing the rest from reference TRBV18 and TRBJ2-3, the complete variable domain is NAGVMQNPRHLVRRRGQEARLRCSPMKGHSHVYWYRQLPEEGLKFMVYLQKENIIDESGMPKERFSAEFPKEGPSILRIQQVVRGDSAAYFCASSPGYSGSGDTQYFGPGTRLTVL.

The chain is built from TRBV7-9 and TRBJ1-4; 8 nucleotides align to TRBD1. CDR3 length equals 15 residues. Looked up from germline, CDR1 is SEHNR and CDR2 is FQNEAQ (reference sequence). V dropped 5 bases and J dropped 8; count of bases not matched to a gene: 10. The CDR3: CASSIIQGGEEKLFF. Here the CDR3 DNA reads TGTGCCAGCAGCATAATACAGGGGGGTGAGGAAAAACTGTTTTTT. Based on the CDR3 plus reference TRBV7-9 and TRBJ1-4, the full variable domain is DTGVSQNPRHKITKRGQNVTFRCDPISEHNRLYWYRQTLGQGPEFLTYFQNEAQLEKSRLLSDRFSAERPKGSFSTLEIQRTEQGDSAMYLCASSIIQGGEEKLFFGSGTQLSVL.

The rearrangement uses TRBV11-2 and TRBJ1-5; 7 bases map to TRBD1. The length of the CDR3 is 14 residues. J lost 6 bases, V lost 3 bases, and 5 bases had no gene match. Per germline, CDR1 SGHAT and CDR2 FQNNGV. This CDR3 is CASSLGPGGQPQHF. In nucleotides, the CDR3 is TGTGCCAGCAGCTTGGGGCCAGGGGGTCAGCCCCAGCATTTT.

J is TRBJ2-3 and V is TRBV2; D not resolved. V was cut by 6 bases and J by 2 bases, with 18 bases left in between. Germline V CDR1 and CDR2: SNHLY, FYNNEI. The CDR3 runs 16 residues. The CDR3 loop is CASSSVRAELTDTQYF. In DNA form, the CDR3 reads TGTGCCAGCAGCTCAGTCCGGGCGGAACTCACAGATACGCAGTATTTT.

The chain recombines TRBV19 with TRBJ2-2; the match to TRBD2 covers 11 bases. The CDR3 covers 15 residues. Germline-derived CDR1 and CDR2 are LNHDA and SQIVND (reference sequence). V lost 7 bases to trimming and J lost 8 bases; unmatched junction nucleotides: 9. This CDR3 reads CASTGTSGIGGELFF. As DNA, the CDR3 is TGTGCCAGTACCGGGACTAGCGGAATTGGTGGGGAGCTGTTTTTT. Full variable domain (missing parts from reference TRBV19 and TRBJ2-2): DGGITQSPKYLFRKEGQNVTLSCEQNLNHDAMYWYRQDPGQGLRLIYYSQIVNDFQKGDIAEGYSVSREKKESFPLTVTSAQKNPTAFYLCASTGTSGIGGELFFGEGSRLTVL.

The chain is built from TRBV27 and TRBJ2-7, with D maybe TRBD1 (6 bases). The CDR3 runs 15 residues. Trimming took 3 bases from V and 0 from J, leaving 12 bases between them. The germline V gene has CDR1 MNHEY and CDR2 SMNVEV (reference sequence). CDR3 residues: CASSFGATGSYEQYF. CDR3 in DNA: TGTGCCAGCAGTTTCGGGGCGACAGGCTCCTACGAGCAGTACTTC.

The J gene is TRBJ2-1, the V gene TRBV15; D call uncertain. Trimming took 1 base from V and 8 from J, leaving 6 bases between them. Germline V gene sequence: CDR1 LNHNV, CDR2 YYDKDF (reference sequence). This CDR3 has 12 residues. CDR3 in amino acids: CATSRGWDEQFF. CDR3 bases: TGTGCCACCAGCAGAGGTTGGGATGAGCAGTTCTTC.

This rearrangement joins TRBV7-9 to TRBJ2-1; possible D gene TRBD1, 5 bases. The CDR3 is made up of 12 amino acids. V lost 11 bases to trimming and J lost 0 bases, with 8 bases between them. In germline, CDR1 is SEHNR, CDR2 FQNEAQ (reference sequence). The chain's CDR3 is CACQGSYNEQFF. The CDR3 DNA is TGTGCCTGCCAGGGCTCCTACAATGAGCAGTTCTTC.

This chain joins TRBV28 and TRBJ2-7, with TRBD1 as a possible D gene (6 bases). Germline V gene lookup returns CDR1 MDHEN and CDR2 SYDVKM. This CDR3 contains 16 residues. V dropped 3 bases and J dropped 3 bases, with 18 bases sitting between them. The CDR3 DNA reads TGTGCCAGCAGTTTGGGACCCGGGACAACGGACTACGAGCAGTACTTC. Protein sequence: CASSLGPGTTDYEQYF.

This chain connects TRBV28 to TRBJ2-4; 8 nucleotides match TRBD1. Germline-derived CDR1 and CDR2 are MDHEN and SYDVKM. The CDR3 is made up of 15 amino acids. The V segment lost 4 bases and the J segment 0 bases; nucleotides outside the gene matches: 2. CDR3 amino acids: CASSWTGLAKNIQYF. The CDR3, as DNA: TGTGCCAGCAGTTGGACAGGGCTAGCCAAAAACATTCAGTACTTC. Filled out from reference TRBV28 and TRBJ2-4, the complete variable domain reads DVKVTQSSRYLVKRTGEKVFLECVQDMDHENMFWYRQDPGLGLRLIYFSYDVKMKEKGDIPEGYSVSREKKERFSLILESASTNQTSMYLCASSWTGLAKNIQYFGAGTRLSVL.

The CDR3 reads CASSARDRGAYEQYF. The CDR3 nucleotides read TGTGCCAGCAGCGCCCGGGACAGGGGAGCCTACGAGCAGTACTTC. The chain uses TRBV9 and TRBJ2-7; 10 bases fit TRBD1. CDR1 is SGDLS, CDR2 YYNGEE, per germline. This CDR3 comprises 15 residues. V shed 3 bases and J 2 bases; nucleotides not matched to a gene: 5.

CDR3 in DNA: TGTGCCAGCAGCCCTCAGACAGGGTCAGATACGCAGTATTTT. This codes for CASSPQTGSDTQYF. This chain joins TRBV7-3 and TRBJ2-3; TRBD1 matches 7 bases. V shed 5 bases and J 4 bases; nucleotides not matched to a gene: 6. The CDR3 consists of 14 residues. In germline, CDR1 is SGHTA, CDR2 FQGTGA.

The chain links TRBV5-1 to TRBJ2-2; D is unclear. From germline, CDR1 is SGHRS and CDR2 YFSETQ. The CDR3 has 12 amino acids. The ends were cut back, 4 bases at V and 7 bases at J, with 8 bases in the middle. In DNA form, the CDR3 reads TGCGCCAGCAGCCCGGGTGTCGGGGAGCTGTTTTTT. Protein product: CASSPGVGELFF.

This clone was picked up one time. This rearrangement joins TRBV28 to TRBJ2-7; 7 bases fit TRBD1. Germline-derived CDR1 and CDR2 are MDHEN and SYDVKM. The CDR3 loop spans 13 amino acids. Trimming at V came to 4 bases and at J to 2 bases, leaving 2 bases not matched to a gene. Written as DNA, the CDR3 is TGTGCCAGCAGTTGGGACAGCACCTACGAGCAGTACTTC. Its translation: CASSWDSTYEQYF.

The CDR3 DNA sequence: TGTGCCAGCAGCGTGGGGGACAGCTACGAGCAGTACTTC. As protein: CASSVGDSYEQYF. V gene TRBV9 combines with J gene TRBJ2-7, with 7 bases fitting TRBD1. The CDR3 totals 13 residues. The V gene's germline CDR1 is SGDLS and CDR2 YYNGEE. With 2 bases clipped from V and 3 bases from J, the junction kept 2 bases outside the gene matches.

The genes are TRBV2 and TRBJ2-5; 9 bases match TRBD2. The CDR3 is 12 residues long. Germline CDR1 reads SNHLY; CDR2 reads FYNNEI. V was pared by 11 bases and J by 4 bases, with 5 bases of the junction left unmatched. CDR3 amino acids: CAGGRGGETQYF. CDR3 bases: TGTGCCGGTGGGCGGGGGGGAGAGACCCAGTACTTC. Drawing the rest from reference TRBV2 and TRBJ2-5, the complete variable domain is EPEVTQTPSHQVTQMGQEVILRCVPISNHLYFYWYRQILGQKVEFLVSFYNNEISEKSEIFDDQFSVERPDGSNFTLKIRSTKLEDSAMYFCAGGRGGETQYFGPGTRLLVL.

V and J are TRBV28 and TRBJ2-7; D gene uncertain. V shed 8 bases and J shed 3 bases, with 11 bases lying between them. Germline-derived CDR1 and CDR2 are MDHEN and SYDVKM. This CDR3 contains 12 residues. CDR3 region: CASAGFRYEQYF. In nucleotides, the CDR3 is TGTGCCAGCGCTGGTTTCCGCTACGAGCAGTACTTC. The variable domain in full, completed from reference TRBV28 and TRBJ2-7, reads DVKVTQSSRYLVKRTGEKVFLECVQDMDHENMFWYRQDPGLGLRLIYFSYDVKMKEKGDIPEGYSVSREKKERFSLILESASTNQTSMYLCASAGFRYEQYFGPGTRLTVT.

V is TRBV6-5 and J is TRBJ2-1, with a possible D match to TRBD1 (6 bases). The CDR3 runs to 16 residues. Germline values: CDR1 MNHEY, CDR2 SVGAGI. With 0 bases removed from V and 4 bases from J, the gap between germline ends came to 13 bases. The CDR3 protein is CASSYSQGVPYNEQFF. The CDR3 DNA reads as TGTGCCAGCAGTTACTCACAGGGAGTCCCTTACAATGAGCAGTTCTTC.

The chain joins TRBV19 to TRBJ1-4; maybe TRBD1 (6 bases). Germline loops: CDR1 LNHDA, CDR2 SQIVND (reference sequence). The CDR3 is 12 amino acids. The germline V and J ends were trimmed by 3 bases and 8 bases, with 7 bases remaining between them. Here the CDR3 reads CASSMRGEKLFF. The CDR3 DNA reads TGTGCCAGTAGTATGAGGGGGGAAAAACTGTTTTTT.